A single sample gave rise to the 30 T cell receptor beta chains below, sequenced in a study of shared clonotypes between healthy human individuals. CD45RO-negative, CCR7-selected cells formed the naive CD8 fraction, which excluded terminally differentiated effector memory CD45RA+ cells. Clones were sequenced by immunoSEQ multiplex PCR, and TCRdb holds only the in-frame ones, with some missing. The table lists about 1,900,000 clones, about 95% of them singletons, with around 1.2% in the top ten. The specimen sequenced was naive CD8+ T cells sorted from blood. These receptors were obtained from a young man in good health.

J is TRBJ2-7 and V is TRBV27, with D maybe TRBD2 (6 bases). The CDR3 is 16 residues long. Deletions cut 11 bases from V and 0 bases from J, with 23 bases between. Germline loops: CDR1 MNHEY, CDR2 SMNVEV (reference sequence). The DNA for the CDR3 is TGTGCCTCCCCCAGTTCCGGGGGAATTCTCTCCTACGAGCAGTACTTC. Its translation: CASPSSGGILSYEQYF.

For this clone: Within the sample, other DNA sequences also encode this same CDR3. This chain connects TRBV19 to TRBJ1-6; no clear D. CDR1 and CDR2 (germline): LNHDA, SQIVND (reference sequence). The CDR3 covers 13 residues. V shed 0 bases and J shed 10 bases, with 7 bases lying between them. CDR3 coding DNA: TGTGCCAGTAGTATAGATGCTGAATCACCCCTCCACTTT. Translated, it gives CASSIDAESPLHF.

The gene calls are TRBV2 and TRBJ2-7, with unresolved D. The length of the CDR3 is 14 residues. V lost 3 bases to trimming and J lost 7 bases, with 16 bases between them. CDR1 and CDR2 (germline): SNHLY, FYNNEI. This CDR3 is CASSDAARPTEQYF. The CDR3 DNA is TGTGCCAGCAGTGATGCTGCGCGCCCGACGGAGCAGTACTTC.

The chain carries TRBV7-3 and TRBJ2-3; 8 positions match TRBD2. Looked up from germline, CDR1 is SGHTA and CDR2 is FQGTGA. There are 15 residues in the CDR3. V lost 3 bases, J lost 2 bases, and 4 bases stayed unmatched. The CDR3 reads CASSFQRGPTDTQYF. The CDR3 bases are TGTGCCAGCAGCTTCCAGCGGGGGCCCACAGATACGCAGTATTTT.

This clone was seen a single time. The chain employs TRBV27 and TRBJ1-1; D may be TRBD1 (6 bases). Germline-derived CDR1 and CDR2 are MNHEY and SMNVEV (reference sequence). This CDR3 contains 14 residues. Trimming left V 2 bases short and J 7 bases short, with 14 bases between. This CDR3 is CASSLRGGQIEAFF. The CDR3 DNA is TGTGCCAGCAGTTTAAGGGGTGGACAGATTGAAGCTTTCTTT.

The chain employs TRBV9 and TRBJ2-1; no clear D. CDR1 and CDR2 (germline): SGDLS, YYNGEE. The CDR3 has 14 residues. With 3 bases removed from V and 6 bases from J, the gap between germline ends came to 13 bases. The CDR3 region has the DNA TGTGCCAGCAGCGGATCTACCCATTTCAATGAGCAGTTCTTC. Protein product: CASSGSTHFNEQFF.

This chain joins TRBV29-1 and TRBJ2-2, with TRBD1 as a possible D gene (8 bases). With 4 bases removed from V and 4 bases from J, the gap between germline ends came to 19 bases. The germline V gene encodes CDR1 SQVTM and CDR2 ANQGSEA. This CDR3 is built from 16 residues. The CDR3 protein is CSVAAPQGGGTGELFF. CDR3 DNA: TGCAGCGTTGCGGCCCCACAGGGGGGGGGCACCGGGGAGCTGTTTTTT.

CDR3 sequence: CASSLVGRVITDTQYF. Written as DNA, the CDR3 is TGTGCCAGCAGCTTAGTGGGGAGGGTGATAACAGATACGCAGTATTTT. V usage is TRBV7-9 and J usage is TRBJ2-3, with 7 nucleotides matching TRBD2. Germline values: CDR1 SEHNR, CDR2 FQNEAQ (reference sequence). This CDR3 comprises 16 residues. V lost 1 base to trimming and J lost 3 bases; unmatched junction nucleotides: 7.

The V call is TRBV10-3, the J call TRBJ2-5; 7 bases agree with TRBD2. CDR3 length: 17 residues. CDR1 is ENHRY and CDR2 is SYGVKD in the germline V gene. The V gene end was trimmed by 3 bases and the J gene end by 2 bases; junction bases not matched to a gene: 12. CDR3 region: CAISDPMAGAVQETQYF. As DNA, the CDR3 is TGTGCCATCAGTGACCCAATGGCGGGAGCGGTACAAGAGACCCAGTACTTC.

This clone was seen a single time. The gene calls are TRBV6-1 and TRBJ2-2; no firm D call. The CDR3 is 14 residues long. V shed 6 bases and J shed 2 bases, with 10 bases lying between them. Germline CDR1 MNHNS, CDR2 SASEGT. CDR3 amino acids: CASRGFGNTGELFF. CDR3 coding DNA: TGTGCCAGCAGGGGATTCGGAAACACCGGGGAGCTGTTTTTT.

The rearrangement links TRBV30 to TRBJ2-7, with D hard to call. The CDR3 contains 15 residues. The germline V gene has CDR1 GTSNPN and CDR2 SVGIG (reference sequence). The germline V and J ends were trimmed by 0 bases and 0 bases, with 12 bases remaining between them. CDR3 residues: CAWSVPSLGSYEQYF. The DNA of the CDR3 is TGTGCCTGGAGTGTCCCCAGCTTAGGCTCCTACGAGCAGTACTTC.

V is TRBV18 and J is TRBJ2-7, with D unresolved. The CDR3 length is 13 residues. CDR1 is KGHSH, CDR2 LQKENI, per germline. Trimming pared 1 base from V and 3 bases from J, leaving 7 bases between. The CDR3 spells CASSPQHLYEQYF. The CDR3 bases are TGTGCCAGCTCACCACAGCACCTCTACGAGCAGTACTTC. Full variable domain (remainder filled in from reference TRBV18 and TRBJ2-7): NAGVMQNPRHLVRRRGQEARLRCSPMKGHSHVYWYRQLPEEGLKFMVYLQKENIIDESGMPKERFSAEFPKEGPSILRIQQVVRGDSAAYFCASSPQHLYEQYFGPGTRLTVT.

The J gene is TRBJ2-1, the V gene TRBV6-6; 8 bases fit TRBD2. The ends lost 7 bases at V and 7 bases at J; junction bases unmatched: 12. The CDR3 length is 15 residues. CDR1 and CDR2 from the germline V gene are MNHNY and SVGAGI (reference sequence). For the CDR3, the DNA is TGTGCCAGCAACCTAGCGGGTGAACTTAGTAATGAGCAGTTCTTC. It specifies CASNLAGELSNEQFF.

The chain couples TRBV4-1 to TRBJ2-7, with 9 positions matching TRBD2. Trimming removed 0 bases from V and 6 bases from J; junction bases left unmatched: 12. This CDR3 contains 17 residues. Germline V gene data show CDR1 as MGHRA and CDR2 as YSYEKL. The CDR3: CASSQEGFSGSLSEQYF. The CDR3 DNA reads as TGCGCCAGCAGCCAAGAAGGGTTTAGCGGGAGTCTTAGCGAGCAGTACTTC.

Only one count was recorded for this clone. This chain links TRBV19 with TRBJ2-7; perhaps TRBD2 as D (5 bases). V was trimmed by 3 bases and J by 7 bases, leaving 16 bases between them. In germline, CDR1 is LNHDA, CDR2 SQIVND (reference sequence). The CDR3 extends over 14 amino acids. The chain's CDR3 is CASSIIGETGEQYF. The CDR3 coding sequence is TGTGCCAGTAGTATTATTGGGGAGACGGGGGAGCAGTACTTC.

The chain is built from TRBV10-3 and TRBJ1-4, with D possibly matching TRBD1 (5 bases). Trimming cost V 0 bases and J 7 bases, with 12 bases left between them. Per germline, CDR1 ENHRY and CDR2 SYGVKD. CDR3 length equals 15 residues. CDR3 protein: CAISESQGRIEKLFF. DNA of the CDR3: TGTGCCATCAGTGAGTCGCAGGGTCGAATTGAAAAACTGTTTTTT.

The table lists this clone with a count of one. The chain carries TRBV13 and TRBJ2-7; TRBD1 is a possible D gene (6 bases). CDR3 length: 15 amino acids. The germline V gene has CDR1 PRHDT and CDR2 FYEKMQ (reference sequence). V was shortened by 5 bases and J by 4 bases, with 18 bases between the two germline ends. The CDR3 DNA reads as TGTGCCAGCAGCCCGGACCCCGGGACACAGTACGAGCAGTACTTC. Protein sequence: CASSPDPGTQYEQYF.

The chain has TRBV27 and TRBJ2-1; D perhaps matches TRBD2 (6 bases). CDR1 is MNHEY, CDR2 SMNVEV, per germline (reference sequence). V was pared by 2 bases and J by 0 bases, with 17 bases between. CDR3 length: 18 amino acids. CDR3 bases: TGTGCCAGCAGTTTAGGGGCGATTGGGGGGAGCTCCTACAATGAGCAGTTCTTC. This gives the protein CASSLGAIGGSSYNEQFF.

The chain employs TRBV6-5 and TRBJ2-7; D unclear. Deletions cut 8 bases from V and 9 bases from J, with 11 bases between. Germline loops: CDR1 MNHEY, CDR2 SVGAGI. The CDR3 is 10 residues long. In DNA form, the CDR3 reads TGTGCCAGCTCATACGGGCGGCAGTACTTC. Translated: CASSYGRQYF.

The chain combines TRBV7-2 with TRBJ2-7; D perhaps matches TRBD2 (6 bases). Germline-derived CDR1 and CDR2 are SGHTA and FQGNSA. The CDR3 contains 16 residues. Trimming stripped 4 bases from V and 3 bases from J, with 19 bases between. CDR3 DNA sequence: TGTGCCAGCAGCTCAGACTCCAAGAACGGGGGCTACGAGCAGTACTTC. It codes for CASSSDSKNGGYEQYF.

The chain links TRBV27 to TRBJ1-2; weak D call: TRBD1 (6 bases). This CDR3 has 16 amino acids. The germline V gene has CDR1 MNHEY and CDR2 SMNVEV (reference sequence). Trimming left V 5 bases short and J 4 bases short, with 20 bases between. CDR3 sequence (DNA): TGTGCCAGCAGTCCCTCGGCAGGGGAGGTTGGCTATGGCTACACCTTC. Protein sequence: CASSPSAGEVGYGYTF.

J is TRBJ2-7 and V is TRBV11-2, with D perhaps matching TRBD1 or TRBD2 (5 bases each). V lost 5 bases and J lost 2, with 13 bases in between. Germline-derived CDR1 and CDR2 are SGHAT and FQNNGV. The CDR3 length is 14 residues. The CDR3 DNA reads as TGTGCCAGCAGCCCGGCTGGGACCCCCTACGAGCAGTACTTC. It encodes CASSPAGTPYEQYF.

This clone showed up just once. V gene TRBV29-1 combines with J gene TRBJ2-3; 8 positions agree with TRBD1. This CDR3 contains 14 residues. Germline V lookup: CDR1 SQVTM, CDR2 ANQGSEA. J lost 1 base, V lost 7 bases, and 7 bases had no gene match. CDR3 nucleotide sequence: TGCAGCGCCTCCCCAGGGGGCGGCACAGATACGCAGTATTTT. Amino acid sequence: CSASPGGGTDTQYF.

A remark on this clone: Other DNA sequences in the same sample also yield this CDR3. The CDR3 bases are TGTGCCAGCAGTTATGGCCGGGGCAATGAGCAGTTCTTC. The encoded protein is CASSYGRGNEQFF. The rearrangement joins TRBV6-5 to TRBJ2-1; D perhaps matches TRBD2 (5 bases). Per the germline V gene, CDR1 is MNHEY and CDR2 is SVGAGI. There are 13 residues in the CDR3. The germline V and J ends were trimmed by 3 bases and 6 bases, with 9 bases remaining between them.

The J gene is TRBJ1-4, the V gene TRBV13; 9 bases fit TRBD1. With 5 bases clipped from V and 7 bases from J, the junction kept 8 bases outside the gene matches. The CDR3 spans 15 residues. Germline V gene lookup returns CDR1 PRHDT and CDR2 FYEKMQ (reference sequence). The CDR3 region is CASSHGTGMSEKLFF. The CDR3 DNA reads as TGTGCCAGCAGCCACGGGACAGGGATGAGTGAAAAACTGTTTTTT.

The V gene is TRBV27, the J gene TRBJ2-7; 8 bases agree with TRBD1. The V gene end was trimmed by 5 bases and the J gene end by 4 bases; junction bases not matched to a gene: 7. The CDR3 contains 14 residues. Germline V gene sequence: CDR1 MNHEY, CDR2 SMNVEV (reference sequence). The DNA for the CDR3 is TGTGCCAGCAGTGAGACAGGGGCTAATTACGAGCAGTACTTC. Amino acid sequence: CASSETGANYEQYF.

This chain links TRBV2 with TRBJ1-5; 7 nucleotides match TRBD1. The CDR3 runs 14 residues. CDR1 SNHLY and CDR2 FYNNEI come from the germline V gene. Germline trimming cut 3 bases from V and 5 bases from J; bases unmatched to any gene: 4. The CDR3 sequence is CASSDVGGYQPQHF. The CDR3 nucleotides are TGTGCCAGCAGTGACGTAGGGGGCTATCAGCCCCAGCATTTT.

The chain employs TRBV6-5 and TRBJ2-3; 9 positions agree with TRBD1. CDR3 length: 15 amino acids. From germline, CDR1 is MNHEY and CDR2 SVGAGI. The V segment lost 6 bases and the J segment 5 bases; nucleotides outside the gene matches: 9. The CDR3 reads CASSPGQGIIDTQYF. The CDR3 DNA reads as TGTGCCAGCAGCCCCGGACAGGGGATTATAGATACGCAGTATTTT.

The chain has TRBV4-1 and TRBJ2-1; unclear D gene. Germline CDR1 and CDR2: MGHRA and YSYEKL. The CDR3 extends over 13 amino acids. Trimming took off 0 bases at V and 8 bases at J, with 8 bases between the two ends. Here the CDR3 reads CASSQDRGDEQFF. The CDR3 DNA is TGCGCCAGCAGCCAAGACCGAGGCGATGAGCAGTTCTTC.

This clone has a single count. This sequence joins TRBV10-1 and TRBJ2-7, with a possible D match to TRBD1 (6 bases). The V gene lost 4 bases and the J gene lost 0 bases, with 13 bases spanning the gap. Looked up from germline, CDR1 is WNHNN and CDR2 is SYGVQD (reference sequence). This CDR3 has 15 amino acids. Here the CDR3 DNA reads TGCGCCAGCAGTGCGGGACACGGGCCCTCCTACGAGCAGTACTTC. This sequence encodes CASSAGHGPSYEQYF.